A single sample gave rise to the 21 T cell receptor beta chains below, sequenced in a study of blood T cell repertoires in COVID-19. The table came from immunoSEQ multiplex PCR; TCRdb's copy has only in-frame clones and leaves some out. The table records 90,000 to 150,000 clones, about 90% of them present only once. What was sequenced was peripheral blood. The receptors shown here come from a man between 70 and 80 years old who had recovered from COVID-19.

The rearrangement uses TRBV7-8 and TRBJ1-1; weak D call: TRBD1 (5 bases). V was cut by 5 bases and J by 6 bases, with 13 bases left in between. CDR3 size: 13 residues. Looked up from germline, CDR1 is SGHVS and CDR2 is FQNEAQ. The chain's CDR3 is CASSVYGGAEAFF. The CDR3 DNA reads TGTGCCAGCAGCGTTTATGGGGGGGCTGAAGCTTTCTTT.

This chain uses TRBV10-3 with TRBJ2-7; TRBD2 is a possible D gene (5 bases). This CDR3 spans 15 amino acids. Trimming took 4 bases from V and 0 from J, leaving 13 bases between them. Germline-derived CDR1 and CDR2 are ENHRY and SYGVKD. CDR3 coding DNA: TGTGCCATCAGTGTCGGCCCGGCGGGCTCCTACGAGCAGTACTTC. Its protein product is CAISVGPAGSYEQYF.

The J gene is TRBJ2-1, the V gene TRBV2; 13 nucleotides align to TRBD2. V lost 5 bases, J lost 9 bases, and 7 bases stayed unmatched. This CDR3 has 15 amino acids. The germline gives CDR1 SNHLY, CDR2 FYNNEI. The CDR3 protein is CASSKRTSGSIEQFF. CDR3 coding DNA: TGTGCCAGCAGTAAACGGACTAGCGGGAGTATTGAGCAGTTCTTC.

A note on this clone: This specimen includes other DNA sequences encoding the same CDR3. This chain connects TRBV18 to TRBJ1-3; a weak D match, TRBD1 (5 bases). The CDR3 contains 13 residues. CDR1 is KGHSH, CDR2 LQKENI, per germline. Between the trimmed V and J ends, which lost 9 bases and 2 bases, there was a span of 11 bases. CDR3 protein: CASSQGAGNTIYF. The CDR3 region has the DNA TGTGCCAGTTCCCAGGGCGCTGGAAACACCATATATTTT.

V is TRBV5-1 and J is TRBJ2-3; 11 nucleotides match TRBD2. The germline V gene encodes CDR1 SGHRS and CDR2 YFSETQ. Trimming cost V 4 bases and J 1 base; bases outside gene matches: 5. The CDR3 consists of 16 residues. The CDR3 bases are TGCGCCAGCAGCCTGGGGGGACTAGCGGGCACAGATACGCAGTATTTT. This translates into CASSLGGLAGTDTQYF.

This clone was detected only a few times. The gene calls are TRBV18 and TRBJ1-5; 7 bases align to TRBD1. V trimming: 3 bases; J trimming: 3 bases; junction bases outside the gene matches: 2. CDR1 is KGHSH and CDR2 is LQKENI in the germline V gene. This CDR3 is built from 14 residues. CDR3 bases: TGTGCCAGCTCACCCGACAGGGCCAATCAGCCCCAGCATTTT. This gives the protein CASSPDRANQPQHF.

This rearrangement joins TRBV18 to TRBJ2-7; a possible D gene is TRBD1 (6 bases). The ends were cut back, 8 bases at V and 3 bases at J, with 14 bases in the middle. This CDR3 has 13 residues. Germline V gene lookup returns CDR1 KGHSH and CDR2 LQKENI. CDR3 region: CASGLQGRYEQYF. In nucleotides, the CDR3 is TGTGCCAGCGGACTGCAGGGGCGCTACGAGCAGTACTTC.

The rearrangement links TRBV28 to TRBJ1-1, with no clear D. CDR1 and CDR2 from the germline V gene are MDHEN and SYDVKM. V shed 2 bases and J shed 1 base, with 8 bases lying between them. There are 14 residues in the CDR3. CDR3 loop: CASSLPFSNTEAFF. DNA for the CDR3: TGTGCCAGCAGTTTACCTTTCTCGAACACTGAAGCTTTCTTT. The whole variable domain, filled in from reference TRBV28 and TRBJ1-1, reads DVKVTQSSRYLVKRTGEKVFLECVQDMDHENMFWYRQDPGLGLRLIYFSYDVKMKEKGDIPEGYSVSREKKERFSLILESASTNQTSMYLCASSLPFSNTEAFFGQGTRLTVV.

The J gene is TRBJ2-3, the V gene TRBV4-1; 9 bases are a match to TRBD2. The CDR3 covers 15 residues. Trimming took 1 base from V and 2 from J; bases not matched to a gene: 1. Germline V gives CDR1 MGHRA, CDR2 YSYEKL. For the CDR3, the DNA is TGCGCCAGCAGCCAAGGGACTAGCGACACAGATACGCAGTATTTT. This codes for CASSQGTSDTDTQYF.

This CDR3 is CASSAQGETGELFF. CDR3 sequence (DNA): TGTGCCAGCAGCGCCCAGGGGGAAACCGGGGAGCTGTTTTTT. This chain uses TRBV9 with TRBJ2-2, with 7 bases that match TRBD1. The germline V gene has CDR1 SGDLS and CDR2 YYNGEE. Losses at the gene ends were 3 bases for V and 5 bases for J; bases not matched to a gene: 4. The CDR3 is made up of 14 amino acids.

This clone came up once. The chain recombines TRBV3-1 (or the pseudogene TRBV3-2) with TRBJ1-3, with unresolved D. V lost 6 bases, J lost 4 bases, and 7 bases lay in between. CDR1 is LGHDT and CDR2 is YNNKEL in the germline V gene (reference sequence). The CDR3 has 12 amino acids. The CDR3 protein is CASRSEGNTIYF. The CDR3 region has the DNA TGTGCCAGCAGATCCGAGGGAAACACCATATATTTT.

J is TRBJ1-3 and V is TRBV5-1; no definite D call. This CDR3 is 14 amino acids long. V was pared by 6 bases and J by 0 bases, with 10 bases between. Germline V gives CDR1 SGHRS, CDR2 YFSETQ. The CDR3 loop reads CASTNGYSGNTIYF. In nucleotides, the CDR3 is TGCGCCAGCACAAACGGTTACTCTGGAAACACCATATATTTT.

This clone came up a few times. This sequence joins TRBV6-5 and TRBJ1-2, with 7 bases that match TRBD1. With 10 bases clipped from V and 5 bases from J, the junction kept 13 bases outside the gene matches. The CDR3 spans 14 residues. Germline V gene lookup returns CDR1 MNHEY and CDR2 SVGAGI. The CDR3 nucleotides are TGTGCCACGTTTGTGGGACAGCTACTTTATGGCTACACCTTC. It encodes CATFVGQLLYGYTF.

This chain connects TRBV19 to TRBJ1-5; 7 nucleotides align to TRBD1. Looked up from germline, CDR1 is LNHDA and CDR2 is SQIVND (reference sequence). The CDR3 totals 17 residues. The junction had 13 bases not matched to a gene; V was cut back by 5 bases and J by 3 bases. The CDR3 DNA sequence: TGTGCCAGTAGTGGGAGATGGGGACAGATATTCAATCAGCCCCAGCATTTT. Translating it yields CASSGRWGQIFNQPQHF.

The V call is TRBV7-7, the J call TRBJ2-7, with 9 bases fitting TRBD1. This CDR3 spans 15 amino acids. Trimming took 1 base from V and 2 from J; bases not matched to a gene: 3. CDR1 and CDR2 from the germline V gene are SSHAT and FNYEAQ (reference sequence). The CDR3 is CASSLDGQGTYEQYF. The DNA of the CDR3 is TGTGCCAGCAGCTTAGACGGACAGGGGACCTACGAGCAGTACTTC.

This rearrangement joins TRBV7-9 to TRBJ2-5; D call uncertain. Germline-derived CDR1 and CDR2 are SEHNR and FQNEAQ (reference sequence). V lost 5 bases and J lost 4, with 14 bases in between. The CDR3 covers 14 residues. CDR3 region: CASSPRGLGETQYF. The CDR3 bases are TGTGCCAGCAGCCCCCGCGGCTTGGGAGAGACCCAGTACTTC.

The chain uses TRBV2 and TRBJ1-1; 8 bases line up with TRBD1. Trimming at V came to 4 bases and at J to 7 bases, leaving 5 bases not matched to a gene. Germline V gene sequence: CDR1 SNHLY, CDR2 FYNNEI. The CDR3 sequence is 13 residues long. The CDR3 bases are TGTGCCAGCAGTGGCCCCGGGACAGGTGAAGCTTTCTTT. Residues: CASSGPGTGEAFF.

The CDR3 loop is CASRSAGGEQYF. DNA of the CDR3: TGTGCCAGCAGATCAGCTGGAGGCGAGCAGTACTTC. This chain connects TRBV7-9 to TRBJ2-7, with D possibly being TRBD2 (5 bases). The ends were cut back, 6 bases at V and 6 bases at J, with 12 bases in the middle. Germline V gene data show CDR1 as SEHNR and CDR2 as FQNEAQ (reference sequence). The CDR3 runs to 12 residues.

The chain links TRBV5-1 to TRBJ1-6; TRBD1 might be the D (6 bases). The germline V and J ends were trimmed by 3 bases and 7 bases, with 14 bases remaining between them. CDR1 is SGHRS and CDR2 is YFSETQ in the germline V gene. The CDR3 spans 15 residues. CDR3 in amino acids: CASSSTGHPNSPLHF. CDR3 sequence (DNA): TGCGCCAGCAGCTCGACGGGACACCCAAATTCACCCCTCCACTTT.

The chain uses TRBV5-6 and TRBJ1-1; TRBD1 matches 9 bases. Trimming took 0 bases from V and 1 from J; bases not matched to a gene: 4. The germline V gene has CDR1 SGHDT and CDR2 YYEEEE. This CDR3 is built from 16 residues. CDR3 loop: CASSLAPGQGNTEAFF. The CDR3, as DNA: TGTGCCAGCAGCTTGGCCCCGGGACAGGGGAACACTGAAGCTTTCTTT.

The chain carries TRBV5-3 and TRBJ2-4; a weak D match, TRBD2 (7 bases). TRBV5-3 is known as an ORF, though its function is uncertain. V lost 3 bases and J lost 8, with 21 bases in between. This CDR3 has 16 residues. The chain's CDR3 is CARSSIRGAARHIQYF. The DNA of the CDR3 is TGTGCCAGAAGCTCAATTCGGGGGGCTGCCCGGCACATTCAGTACTTC.